This TCR beta chain is from a study of shared clonotypes between healthy human individuals. The overall study: Every donor yielded three CD4 naive, three CD4 memory, two CD8 naive and one CD8 memory plate.

TCRdb's copy holds only in-frame clones and misses some; the assay was immunoSEQ multiplex PCR. The table lists about 2 million clones, over 85% of them singletons. General observations from the study: The study's rarefaction showed incomplete sorted-subset sequencing despite large depth.

Terminally differentiated effector memory CD45RA+ cells were excluded from the naive CD8 cells, which were CD45RO-negative and positively selected for CCR7. Regarding this clone: No antigen is known for it.

This CDR3 has 17 residues. The junction had 13 bases not matched to a gene; V was cut back by 4 bases and J by 7 bases. Germline loops: CDR1 MGHRA, CDR2 YSYEKL. This chain links TRBV4-1 with TRBJ1-6; 7 positions match TRBD1. Source material: naive CD8+ T cells sorted from blood. The sequence was collected from a man aged 18-30 years in good health. The CDR3, as DNA: TGCGCCAGCAGCCCCTCGCCCCCGGGACAGATAAATTCACCCCTCCACTTT. The encoded protein is CASSPSPPGQINSPLHF.